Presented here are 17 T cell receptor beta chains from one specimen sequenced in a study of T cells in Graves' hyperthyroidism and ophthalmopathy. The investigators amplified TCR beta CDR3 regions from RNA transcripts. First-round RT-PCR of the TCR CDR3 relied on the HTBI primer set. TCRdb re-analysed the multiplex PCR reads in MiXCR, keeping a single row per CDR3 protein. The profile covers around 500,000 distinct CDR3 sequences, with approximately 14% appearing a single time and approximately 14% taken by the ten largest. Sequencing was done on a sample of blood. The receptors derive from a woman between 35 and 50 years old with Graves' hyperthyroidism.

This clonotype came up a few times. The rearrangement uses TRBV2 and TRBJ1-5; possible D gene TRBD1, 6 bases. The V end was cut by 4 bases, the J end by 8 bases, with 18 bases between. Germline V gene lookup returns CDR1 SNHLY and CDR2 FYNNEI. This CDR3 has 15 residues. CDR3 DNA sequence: TGTGCCAGCAGTGGGTTGTTACAGGGAGTGGAGCCCCAGCATTTT. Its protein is CASSGLLQGVEPQHF.

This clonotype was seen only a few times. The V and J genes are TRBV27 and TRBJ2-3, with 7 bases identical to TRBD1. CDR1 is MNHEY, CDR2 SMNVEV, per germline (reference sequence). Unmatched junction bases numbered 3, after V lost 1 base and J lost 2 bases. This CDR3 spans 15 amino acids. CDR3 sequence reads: CASSLWGTDTDTQYF. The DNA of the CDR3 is TGTGCCAGCAGTTTATGGGGGACAGACACAGATACGCAGTATTTT.

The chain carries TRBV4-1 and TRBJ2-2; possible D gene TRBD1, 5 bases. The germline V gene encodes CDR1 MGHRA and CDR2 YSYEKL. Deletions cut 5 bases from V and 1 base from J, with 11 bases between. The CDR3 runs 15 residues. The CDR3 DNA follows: TGCGCCAGCAGCGAATACAGGAAGAACACCGGGGAGCTGTTTTTT. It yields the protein CASSEYRKNTGELFF.

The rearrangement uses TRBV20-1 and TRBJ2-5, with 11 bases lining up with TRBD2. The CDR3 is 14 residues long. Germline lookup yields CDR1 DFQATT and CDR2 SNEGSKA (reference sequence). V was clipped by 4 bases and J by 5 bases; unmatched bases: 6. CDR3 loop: CSATTSGRAETQYF. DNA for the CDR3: TGCAGTGCTACCACTAGCGGGAGAGCTGAGACCCAGTACTTC.

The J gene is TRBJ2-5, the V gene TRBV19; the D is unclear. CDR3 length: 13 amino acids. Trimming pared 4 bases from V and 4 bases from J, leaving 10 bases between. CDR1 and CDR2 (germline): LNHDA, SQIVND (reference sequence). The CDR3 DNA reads TGTGCCAGTAGTACCATAGCCTTAGAGACCCAGTACTTC. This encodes CASSTIALETQYF.

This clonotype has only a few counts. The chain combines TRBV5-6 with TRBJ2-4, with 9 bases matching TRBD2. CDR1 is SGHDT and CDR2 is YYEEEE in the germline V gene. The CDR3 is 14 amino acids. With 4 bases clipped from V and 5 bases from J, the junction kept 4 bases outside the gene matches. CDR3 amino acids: CASSQLAGENIQYF. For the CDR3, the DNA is TGTGCCAGCAGCCAATTAGCGGGAGAAAACATTCAGTACTTC.

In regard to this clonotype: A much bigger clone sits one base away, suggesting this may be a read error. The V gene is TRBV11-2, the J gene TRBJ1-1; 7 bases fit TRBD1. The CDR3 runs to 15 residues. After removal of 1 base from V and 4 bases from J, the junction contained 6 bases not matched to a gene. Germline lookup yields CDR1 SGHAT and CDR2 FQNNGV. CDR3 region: CASSLGDRMSTEAFF. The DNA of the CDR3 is TGTGCCAGCAGCTTAGGGGACAGAATGAGCACTGAAGCTTTCTTT.

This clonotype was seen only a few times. The CDR3 DNA is TGTGCCAGCAGCGAAGGATCAGGGGATAATTCACCCCTCCACTTT. Translated, it gives CASSEGSGDNSPLHF. The V gene is TRBV28, the J gene TRBJ1-6; tentative D call: TRBD1 (6 bases). CDR1 and CDR2 (germline): MDHEN, SYDVKM. CDR3 length equals 15 residues. Trimming cost V 6 bases and J 5 bases, with 14 bases left between them.

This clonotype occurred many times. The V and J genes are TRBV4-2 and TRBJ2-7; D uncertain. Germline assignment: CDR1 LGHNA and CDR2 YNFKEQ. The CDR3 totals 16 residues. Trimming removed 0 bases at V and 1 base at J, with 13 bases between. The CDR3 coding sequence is TGTGCCAGCAGCCAAGATCTCGGAGTTGGGTCCTACGAGCAGTACTTC. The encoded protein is CASSQDLGVGSYEQYF.

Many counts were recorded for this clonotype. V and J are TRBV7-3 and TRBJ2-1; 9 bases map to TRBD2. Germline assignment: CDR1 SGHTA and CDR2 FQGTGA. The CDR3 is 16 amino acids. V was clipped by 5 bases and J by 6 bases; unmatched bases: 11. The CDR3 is CASSTLALAGVNEQFF. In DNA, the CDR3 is TGTGCCAGCAGCACCCTGGCGTTAGCGGGAGTCAATGAGCAGTTCTTC.

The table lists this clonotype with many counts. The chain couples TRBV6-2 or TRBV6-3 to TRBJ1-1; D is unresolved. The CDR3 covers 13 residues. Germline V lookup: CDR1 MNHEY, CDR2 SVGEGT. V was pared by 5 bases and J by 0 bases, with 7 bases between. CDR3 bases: TGTGCCAGCAGTGCCGGGGTGAACACTGAAGCTTTCTTT. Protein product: CASSAGVNTEAFF.

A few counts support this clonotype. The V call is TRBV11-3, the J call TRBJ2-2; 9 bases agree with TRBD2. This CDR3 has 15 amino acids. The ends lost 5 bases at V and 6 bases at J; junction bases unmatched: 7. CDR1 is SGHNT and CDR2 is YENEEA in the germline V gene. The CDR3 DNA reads TGTGCCAGCAGCCCACCCGGGACTAGCCCCGGGGAGCTGTTTTTT. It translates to CASSPPGTSPGELFF.

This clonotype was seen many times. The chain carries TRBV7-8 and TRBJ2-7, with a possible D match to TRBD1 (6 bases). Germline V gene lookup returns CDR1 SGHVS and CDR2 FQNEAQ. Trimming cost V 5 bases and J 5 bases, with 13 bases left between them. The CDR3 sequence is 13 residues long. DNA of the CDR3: TGTGCCAGCAGCCGCAGGGGTTTGGACGAGCAGTACTTC. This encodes CASSRRGLDEQYF.

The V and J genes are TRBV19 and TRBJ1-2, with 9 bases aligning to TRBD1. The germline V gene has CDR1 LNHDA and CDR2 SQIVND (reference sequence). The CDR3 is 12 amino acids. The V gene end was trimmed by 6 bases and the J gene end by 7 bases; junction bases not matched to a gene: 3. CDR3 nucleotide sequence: TGTGCCAGTAGGGACAGGGGATTTGGCTACACCTTC. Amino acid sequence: CASRDRGFGYTF.

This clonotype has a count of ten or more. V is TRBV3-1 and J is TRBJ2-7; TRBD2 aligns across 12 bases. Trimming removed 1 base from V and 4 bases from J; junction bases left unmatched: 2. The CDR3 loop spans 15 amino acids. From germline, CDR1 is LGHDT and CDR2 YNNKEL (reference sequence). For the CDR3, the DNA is TGTGCCAGCAGCCAAGGTACTAGCGGGGGGTACGAGCAGTACTTC. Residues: CASSQGTSGGYEQYF.

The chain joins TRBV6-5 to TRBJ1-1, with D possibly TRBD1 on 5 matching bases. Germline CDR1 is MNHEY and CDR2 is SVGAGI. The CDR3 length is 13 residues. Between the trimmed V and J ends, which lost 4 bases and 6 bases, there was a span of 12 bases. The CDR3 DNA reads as TGTGCCAGCAGTTCCCCGGGGCTGCCTGAAGCTTTCTTT. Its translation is CASSSPGLPEAFF.

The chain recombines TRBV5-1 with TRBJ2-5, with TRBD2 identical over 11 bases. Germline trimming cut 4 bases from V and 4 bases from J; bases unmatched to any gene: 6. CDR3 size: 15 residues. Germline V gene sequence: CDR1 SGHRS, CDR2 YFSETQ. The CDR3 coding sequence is TGCGCCAGCAGCGTGACTAGCGGGGAGACAGAGACCCAGTACTTC. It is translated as CASSVTSGETETQYF. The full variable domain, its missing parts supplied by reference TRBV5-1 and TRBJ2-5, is KAGVTQTPRYLIKTRGQQVTLSCSPISGHRSVSWYQQTPGQGLQFLFEYFSETQRNKGNFPGRFSGRQFSNSRSEMNVSTLELGDSALYLCASSVTSGETETQYFGPGTRLLVL.